The T cell receptor beta chain under discussion was sequenced for a study of glioma-infiltrating T cells. Study in general: Dexamethasone exposure before glioma surgery was limited to six or fewer days.

Germline V gene data show CDR1 as LNHDA and CDR2 as SQIVND (reference sequence). The CDR3 contains 12 residues. Trimming stripped 2 bases from V and 5 bases from J, with 6 bases between. The study's findings and limits: Signature shared blood CDR3 motifs were enriched in low-divergence and depleted in high-divergence patients. Above-expected tissue-blood divergence occurred in all gliomas, most in low-grade ones.

Comment on this clonotype: Its antigen is as yet unknown.

TCR alpha and beta CDR3 regions were amplified from RNA using iRepertoire nested multiplex PCR. TCRdb called the multiplex PCR reads again in MiXCR, with one record for every CDR3 protein. Of a few hundred thousand distinct CDR3 sequences listed, more than 35% are singletons. This clonotype was obtained from a human donor with low-grade glioma or glioblastoma, undergoing nonglioma brain surgery, or in good health (not recorded which). Sequencing input: glioma tissue, nonneoplastic brain tissue, or PBMCs (not recorded which). This chain connects TRBV19 to TRBJ1-2; D ambiguous. CDR3 protein: CASSIRGYGYTF. DNA for the CDR3: TGTGCCAGTAGTATACGCGGTTATGGCTACACCTTC.